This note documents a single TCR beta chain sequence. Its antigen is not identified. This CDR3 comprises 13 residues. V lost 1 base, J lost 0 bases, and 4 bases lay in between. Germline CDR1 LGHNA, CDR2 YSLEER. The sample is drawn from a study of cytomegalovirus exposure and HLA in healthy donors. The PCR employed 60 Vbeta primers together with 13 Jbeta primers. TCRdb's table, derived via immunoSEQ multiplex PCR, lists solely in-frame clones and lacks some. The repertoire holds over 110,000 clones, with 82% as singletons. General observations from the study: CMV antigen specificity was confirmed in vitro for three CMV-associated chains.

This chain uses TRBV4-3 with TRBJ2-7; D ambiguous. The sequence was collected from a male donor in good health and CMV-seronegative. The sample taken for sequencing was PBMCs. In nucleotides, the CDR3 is TGCGCCAGCAGCCAAGGGGCCTCCTACGAGCAGTACTTC. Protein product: CASSQGASYEQYF.